This T cell receptor (beta chain) stems from a study of T-cell reconstitution after alpha-beta-depleted transplantation in children. Germline-derived CDR1 and CDR2 are SGDLS and YYNGEE. The trim removed 4 bases at V and 5 bases at J, leaving 8 bases unmatched. The CDR3 is made up of 16 amino acids. This clonotype was found a few times. Molecular barcoding with unique molecular identifiers was used for the TCRbeta library. TCRdb analysed the PCR reads with MiXCR anew, one entry per CDR3 protein. The sample has tens of thousands of distinct CDR3 sequences, 44% seen once. The rearrangement uses TRBV9 and TRBJ2-1; 11 nucleotides match TRBD2. The sequenced sample was PBMCs, mostly from graft donor cells, obtained 360 days after TCRalphabeta/CD19-depleted stem cell transplant. The TCR was taken from a male patient between 5 and 17 years old who had a stem cell transplant for acute lymphoblastic leukemia, so the T cells may come from the graft donor. The CDR3 DNA reads as TGTGCCAGCAGCCCACAAGGACTAGCGGGTAACAATGAGCAGTTCTTC. Translating gives CASSPQGLAGNNEQFF.